These T cell receptor beta chains were read from a single sample in a study of blood T cell repertoires in COVID-19. The data were produced by immunoSEQ multiplex PCR, yet TCRdb's version contains in-frame clones alone and is incomplete. The sample consists of some 100,000 clones, roughly 80% of them appearing once. Sequenced sample: peripheral blood. The receptors originated from a man aged 50 to 60 with acute or convalescent COVID-19. Both conserved end residues are part of each CDR3. A D gene is named only where the DNA matches it firmly. Size tells how often a clone was seen (once, few, many) or the class of an expanded clone, and some rows leave it out.

J gene,D gene,V gene,clone size,CDR3 protein,CDR3 DNA
TRBJ1-1,.,TRBV6-5,.,CASRIRGMNTEAFF,TGTGCCAGCAGGATCAGGGGAATGAACACTGAAGCTTTCTTT
TRBJ1-1,.,TRBV11-2,.,CASSFDQGNTEAFF,TGTGCCAGCAGCTTCGACCAGGGGAACACTGAAGCTTTCTTT
TRBJ2-7,.,TRBV20-1,few,CSASSGHEQYF,TGCAGTGCTAGTTCAGGGCACGAGCAGTACTTC
TRBJ2-1,TRBD2,TRBV19,.,CASSPKPSGRVNEQFF,TGTGCCAGTAGTCCGAAGCCTAGCGGGAGAGTCAATGAGCAGTTCTTC
TRBJ1-5,.,TRBV9,.,CASSVRGEEQPQHF,TGTGCCAGCAGCGTTCGAGGGGAGGAGCAGCCCCAGCATTTT
TRBJ2-5,TRBD1,TRBV3-1/TRBV3-2,.,CASSQPGQGRETQYF,TGTGCCAGCAGCCAACCGGGACAGGGAAGGGAGACCCAGTACTTC
TRBJ2-5,.,TRBV19,few,CASSPRTGRGQETQYF,TGTGCCAGTAGTCCAAGGACAGGGAGGGGTCAAGAGACCCAGTACTTC
TRBJ2-1,.,TRBV2,.,CASSEGIAAYNEQFF,TGTGCCAGCAGTGAGGGGATAGCGGCATACAATGAGCAGTTCTTC
TRBJ1-5,TRBD1,TRBV24-1,.,CATRRGTGEYQPQHF,TGTGCCACCAGAAGAGGGACAGGGGAGTATCAGCCCCAGCATTTT
TRBJ1-3,.,TRBV19,few,CASSTTVENTIYF,TGTGCCAGTAGTACCACGGTTGAAAACACCATATATTTT
TRBJ1-4,.,TRBV2,once,CASSNRFNEKLFF,TGTGCCAGCAGTAATCGGTTTAATGAAAAACTGTTTTTT
TRBJ2-6,TRBD1,TRBV6-2/TRBV6-3,few,CASSIQGVGISGANVLTF,TGTGCCAGCAGTATCCAGGGGGTCGGTATATCTGGGGCCAACGTCCTGACTTTC
TRBJ2-1,.,TRBV9,.,CASSVGVGSGEQFF,TGTGCCAGCAGCGTAGGGGTAGGGAGCGGTGAGCAGTTCTTC
TRBJ2-5,.,TRBV30,.,CAWRTGSGPQETQYF,TGTGCCTGGAGGACAGGGAGCGGGCCTCAAGAGACCCAGTACTTC